This T cell receptor (beta chain) was profiled in a study of blood T cell repertoires in COVID-19. On the study more broadly: The United States, Italy and Spain were the sources of the acute and convalescent COVID-19 samples. T cells, B-cell-depleted T cells, or PBMCs supplied cDNA or gDNA.

In the original workflow: Reference gene primers were amplified, and this amplification served to estimate nucleated cell counts. Some clones are missing from TCRdb's copy, which holds only in-frame ones; the method was immunoSEQ multiplex PCR. The D gene and trimming were derived from the DNA, and the V and J assignments and clone size from that table. The repertoire holds approximately 210,000 clones, roughly 80% seen once, with 15% to 20% in the top ten. The material sequenced was peripheral blood. This clonotype originated in a man aged 30-40 years with active or convalescent COVID-19.

CDR3 nucleotide sequence: TGTGCCAGCTCCACAGGGGGCGGCGAAAACATTCAGTACTTC. Its translation: CASSTGGGENIQYF. The rearrangement uses TRBV18 and TRBJ2-4; 9 bases align to TRBD1. J lost 5 bases, V lost 6 bases, and 5 bases had no gene match. Germline CDR1 is KGHSH and CDR2 is LQKENI. This CDR3 is 14 amino acids long.